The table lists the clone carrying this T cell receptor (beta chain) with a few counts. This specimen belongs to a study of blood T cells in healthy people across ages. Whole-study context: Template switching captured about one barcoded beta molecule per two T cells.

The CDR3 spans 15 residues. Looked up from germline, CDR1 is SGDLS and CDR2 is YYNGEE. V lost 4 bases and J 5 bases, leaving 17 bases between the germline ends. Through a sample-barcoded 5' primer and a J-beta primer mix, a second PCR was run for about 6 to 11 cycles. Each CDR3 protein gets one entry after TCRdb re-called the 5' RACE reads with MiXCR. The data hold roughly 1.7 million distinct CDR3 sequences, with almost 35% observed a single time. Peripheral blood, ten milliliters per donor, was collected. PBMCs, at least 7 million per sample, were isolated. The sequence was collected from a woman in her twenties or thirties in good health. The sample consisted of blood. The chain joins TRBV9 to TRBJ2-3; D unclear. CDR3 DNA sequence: TGTGCCAGCAGCCCCTCCCGCGGTTTAGGAGATACGCAGTATTTT. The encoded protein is CASSPSRGLGDTQYF.